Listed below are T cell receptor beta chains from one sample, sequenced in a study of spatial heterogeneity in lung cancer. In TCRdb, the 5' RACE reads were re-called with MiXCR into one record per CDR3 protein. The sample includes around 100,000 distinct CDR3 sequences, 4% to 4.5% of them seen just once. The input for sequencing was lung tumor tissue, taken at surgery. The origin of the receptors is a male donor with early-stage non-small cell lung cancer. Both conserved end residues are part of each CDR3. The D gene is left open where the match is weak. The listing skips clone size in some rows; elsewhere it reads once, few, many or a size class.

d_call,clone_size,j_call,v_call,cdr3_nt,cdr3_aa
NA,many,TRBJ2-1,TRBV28,TGTGCCAGCAGTTCCCCCATCGGGGGTGAGCAGTTCTTC,CASSSPIGGEQFF
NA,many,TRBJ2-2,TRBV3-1,TGTGCCAGCAGTGGCGGGATCGGAGGGGAGCTGTTTTTT,CASSGGIGGELFF
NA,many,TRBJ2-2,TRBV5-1,TGCGCCAGCAGCCCAGCGGGACAGACTAACACCGGGGAGCTGTTTTTT,CASSPAGQTNTGELFF
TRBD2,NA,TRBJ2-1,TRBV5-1,TGCGCCAGCAGCCCGGGTCTTGGGGGAGGGCCTACTGATGAGCAGTTCTTC,CASSPGLGGGPTDEQFF
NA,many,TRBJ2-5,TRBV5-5,TGTGCCAGCAGCTTGTCAGTAACCGAGACCCAGTACTTC,CASSLSVTETQYF
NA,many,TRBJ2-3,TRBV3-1,TGTGCCAGCAGCCAAGACCGACTGGATACGCAGTATTTT,CASSQDRLDTQYF
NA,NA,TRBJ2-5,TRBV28,TGTGCCAGCAGTGGAGCCTGGGAGACCCAGTACTTC,CASSGAWETQYF
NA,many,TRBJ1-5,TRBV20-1,TGCAGTGCTGACTCTCCGGGCCTTAATCAGCCCCAGCATTTT,CSADSPGLNQPQHF
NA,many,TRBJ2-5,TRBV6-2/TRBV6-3,TGTGCCAGCAGTTACACGACTACCGGCCCAAGACTCCAAGAGACCCAGTACTTC,CASSYTTTGPRLQETQYF
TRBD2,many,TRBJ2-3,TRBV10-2,TGCGCCAGCAGTGACACTAGCGGGGCCGATACGCAGTATTTT,CASSDTSGADTQYF
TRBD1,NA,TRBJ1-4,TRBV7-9,TGTGCCAGCAGCTTTTCACCCGGGACAGGGAGTGAAAAACTGTTTTTT,CASSFSPGTGSEKLFF
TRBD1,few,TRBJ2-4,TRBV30,TGTGCCTGGAGGGACAGGAAAAACATTCAGTACTTC,CAWRDRKNIQYF
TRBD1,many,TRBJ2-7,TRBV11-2,TGTGCCAGCAGCGGAGGACAGGTTTTTTACGAGCAGTACTTC,CASSGGQVFYEQYF
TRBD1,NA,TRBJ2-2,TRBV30,TGTGCCTGGAACAGGGGGCCCGGGGAGCTGTTTTTT,CAWNRGPGELFF
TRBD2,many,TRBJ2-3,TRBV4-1,TGCGCCAGCAGCCCCTCCCCCACTAGCGGTGGGCCAGATACGCAGTATTTT,CASSPSPTSGGPDTQYF
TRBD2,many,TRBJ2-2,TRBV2,TGTGCCAGCGCGGGAGTGGGGCACGGGGAGCTGTTTTTT,CASAGVGHGELFF
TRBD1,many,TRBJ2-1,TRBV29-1,TGCAGCGTATATGACAGGGCATCCTACAATGAGCAGTTCTTC,CSVYDRASYNEQFF
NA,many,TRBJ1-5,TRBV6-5,TGTGCCAGCAGCCGCAGGACTCCCCTCCGCAATCAGCCCCAGCATTTT,CASSRRTPLRNQPQHF
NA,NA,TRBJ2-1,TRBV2,TGTGCCAGCAGTGTGAGTTGGCCGATGTCCCAATTC,CASSVSWPMSQF
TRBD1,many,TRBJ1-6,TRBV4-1,TGCGCCAGCAGCCAAGAAGCGATTCACGACAGGGCTTTTCGGATTAATTCACCCCTCCACTTT,CASSQEAIHDRAFRINSPLHF
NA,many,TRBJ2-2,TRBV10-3,TGTGCCACCCAGCCTTCTAAGAACACCGGGGAGCTGTTTTTT,CATQPSKNTGELFF
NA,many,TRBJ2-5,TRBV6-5,TGTGCCAGCAGTCATACGGGGGACAGCCAAGAGACCCAGTACTTC,CASSHTGDSQETQYF
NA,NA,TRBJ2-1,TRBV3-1,TGTGCCAGCAGCCAAGACAGGGCCTACAATGAGCAGTTCTTC,CASSQDRAYNEQFF
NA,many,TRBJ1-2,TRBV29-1,TGCAGCGTAAGGCAACCTTCTAACTATGGCTACACCTTC,CSVRQPSNYGYTF
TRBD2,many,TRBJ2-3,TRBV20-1,TGCAGTGCTGTAACACTCGGGACTAGCGTTGATACGCAGTATTTT,CSAVTLGTSVDTQYF
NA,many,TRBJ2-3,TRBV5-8,TGTGCCAGCAGCTTTGAGGGAGGCACAGATACGCAGTATTTT,CASSFEGGTDTQYF
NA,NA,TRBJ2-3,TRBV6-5,TGTGCCAGCAGGTTGACTCTCCAGGGGGATACGCAGTATTTT,CASRLTLQGDTQYF